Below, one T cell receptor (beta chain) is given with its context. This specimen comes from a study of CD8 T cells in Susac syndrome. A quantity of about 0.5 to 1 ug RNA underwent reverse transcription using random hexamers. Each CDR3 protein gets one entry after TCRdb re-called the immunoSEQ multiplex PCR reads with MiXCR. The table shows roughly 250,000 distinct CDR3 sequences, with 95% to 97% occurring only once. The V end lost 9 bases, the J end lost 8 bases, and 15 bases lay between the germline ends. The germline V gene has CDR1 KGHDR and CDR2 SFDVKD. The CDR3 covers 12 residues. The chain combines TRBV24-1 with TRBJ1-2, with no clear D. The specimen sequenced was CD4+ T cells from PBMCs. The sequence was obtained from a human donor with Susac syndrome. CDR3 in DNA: TGTGCCACCGAAGCACCCCCAGCCGGCTACACCTTC. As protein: CATEAPPAGYTF.